This T cell receptor (beta chain) is drawn from a study of cytomegalovirus exposure and HLA in healthy donors (dated by TCRdb to between 2016 and 2019). Broadly, across the study: According to an earlier analysis of several hundred of the donors, about 179 million T cells yielded 90 million to 140 million unique TCR beta sequences and 250 to 350 Gb of sequence data. An early release covering 550 to 700 HLA-typed donors comprised about 300 gigabases of sequencing data and around 80 million unique TCR sequences. Among the approximately 420 genotyped donors, around 81% belonged to the genetic ancestry cluster associated with self-reported Caucasian donors. The study was designed to test whether signatures of past pathogen exposure could be identified by cataloging public T cell receptors. The T cell repertoires of some 700 subjects were profiled by immunosequencing and related to cytomegalovirus serostatus. In addition to the first cohort of several hundred subjects, a separate validation cohort of 120 different subjects was used. To predict cytomegalovirus infection status, the study brought together high-throughput TCR immunosequencing, statistical association of individual TCRs with disease status, and machine learning. In a later analysis, previously published TCR beta repertoires from hundreds of donors were re-analyzed and high-resolution HLA genotyping was added so that TCR occurrence patterns could be studied. The later analysis used no new phenotypic data to find candidate immune exposures, relying instead on TCR beta sequences and their occurrence across donors. In an earlier analysis of 587 of the donors, high-throughput TCR beta sequencing was used to judge whether each TCR beta V gene segment behaved as functional or pseudogenic. Donor age, sex, ethnicity and CMV serostatus were compiled together with the repertoire data. A later genetic analysis took genome-wide SNP genotypes for about 55% of the 666 donors and used that subset as a discovery cohort. All discovery cohort repertoires had been generated on a single sequencing platform. Class I and class II HLA loci were covered by the typing at four-digit resolution. The number of donors typed differed by locus, with about 629-630 for A, B, C, DRB1 and DQB1, 522 for DQA1, 600 to 610 for DPA1, and approximately 470 for DPB1. Several DR-DQ haplotypes were handled as single units for association and clustering because linkage in the cohort was strong. Among 398 genotyped donors of the cohort, an average of about 240,000 unique TCR beta nucleotide sequences were sequenced per donor, roughly 18% of them non-productive.

Remarks on this clone: Its cognate antigen has yet to be identified. Within one base of it there is no much larger clone, and no base qualities were kept.

In total, 500 to 700 healthy bone marrow donors made up the cohort. At the time of sampling, all cohort members were nominally healthy, though unrecorded immune exposures were likely present. The donor was CMV seropositive and belonged to the group of a few hundred seropositive cohort members. Every donor gave a peripheral blood sample, and the peripheral blood mononuclear cells from that sample were used for TCR beta sequencing. The Qiagen DNeasy Blood Extraction Kit was used to extract genomic DNA from the blood cell samples. Findings and caveats that apply to the study as a whole: In a later genetic analysis, a missense DCLRE1C variant was associated with V-gene and J-gene trimming of TCR beta chains, and the association was replicated in an independent cohort. The cohort was sequenced for TCR beta chains only, and without alpha or paired-chain data the features that could be detected were limited. In an earlier analysis of more than 500 of the donors, most TCR beta V segments appeared in productive rearrangements about 87% or about 30% of the time, broadly matching IMGT annotations. Because HLA typing was missing for some donors at each locus, association tests included only the typed subset. Cytomegalovirus status was reported to be diagnosed by the classifier with high specificity and sensitivity in both the original and validation cohorts. For the cohort, immune exposure information was limited to CMV serostatus. Three of the identified cytomegalovirus-associated TCR beta chains were confirmed in vitro to be specific for cytomegalovirus antigens. A total of 150 or so TCR beta chains were listed by the study as associated with cytomegalovirus. Because counts were too low, more than 15 rarely observed V segments, including chromosome 9 orphons, were excluded from the earlier analysis of 587 of the donors. When HLA alleles, especially DR and DQ, strongly co-occurred, TCR associations were difficult to assign to individual alleles. In a later genetic analysis, fewer N-insertions in productive TCRs were reported among donors in an Asian-associated ancestry cluster than the roughly 700-donor mean. Because the 87-base-pair reads could not distinguish some IMGT-functional V segments, including TRBV6-2 and TRBV6-3, those segments were excluded. Correlated functional status among segregating V segments might be attributable to linkage disequilibrium, but an unknown experimental factor could not be ruled out. In a later analysis, several top co-occurrence clusters were reported to appear linked to parvovirus B19, influenza, CMV and Epstein-Barr virus. According to the authors, the approach could potentially be generalized to other disease states and immunological phenotypes. In a later analysis, some 17,000 TCR beta sequences were associated with specific HLA alleles at a false discovery rate of 0.05. A further reported finding was that TCR beta sequences accurately predicted the HLA-A and HLA-B alleles for most subjects in the first cohort. A later analysis found that TCR association rates varied across HLA loci, with DRB1 alleles showing the most associated TCRs and HLA-C alleles the fewest. A later analysis found that most CMV-associated TCR beta chains appeared HLA-restricted, with HLA associations seemingly driven largely by CMV exposure. Most TCR sequences were observed very rarely across donors, whereas some public TCRs were present in many individuals. A later analysis found that HLA-associated TCR beta chains were more clonally expanded and had lower generation probabilities than equally common non-associated chains. The sequencing pipeline was judged likely to have produced a cluster of highly shared sequence variants as a technical artifact. Presence/absence analyses assumed roughly uniform sequencing depth across donors, an assumption that may not hold.

The library relied on the immunoSEQ multiplex PCR assay. A mixture of 60 forward primers for TCR Vbeta segments and 13 reverse primers for TCR Jbeta segments was used in the multiplex PCR. A multiplex PCR assay on genomic DNA amplified the CDR3 region of rearranged TCR beta genes. On the Illumina HiSeq System, the amplified TCR beta libraries were sequenced as 87-base-pair reads. For the original study's pipeline: A later analysis tallied roughly 78 million unique TCR beta chains across the approximately 670 repertoires, and some 10 million of those chains were shared by two or more donors. A nearest-neighbor algorithm error-corrected the raw reads and collapsed the reads into unique sequences, merging closely related sequences to remove PCR and sequencing errors. To assign V, D and J gene segments, CDR3 sequences were aligned to IMGT reference sequences. For a sequence to be retained, a match of at least six nucleotides to both a V gene segment and a J gene segment was required. A rearrangement was called productive if the CDR3 had no stop codons and remained in frame with V and J, and every other rearrangement was called non-productive. CDR3 was defined by IMGT convention, running from the second conserved V-encoded cysteine to the conserved J-encoded phenylalanine. In an earlier analysis of around 540 of the donors, sequences lacking an unambiguous match to a single V gene segment were excluded. In an earlier analysis of roughly 600 of the donors, a V segment was called functional when productive rearrangements were above 56.7%, and segregating when the standard deviation between donors exceeded 5%. A statistical classification framework was built for diagnosing cytomegalovirus status from the catalog of TCR beta chain sequences. In a later analysis, V and J genes were assigned by comparing TCR nucleotide sequences against IMGT/GENE-DB human TR gene sequences. In a later analysis, CDR3 sequences and most-parsimonious VDJ recombination scenarios were assigned using the TCRdist pipeline. In a later analysis, each TCR beta chain was defined by its CDR3 amino acid sequence together with its V-gene family, and reads lacking a unique V-gene family were excluded. To address suspected cross-contamination and a sequencing artifact, a later analysis removed approximately 590 highly shared, low-generation-probability nucleotide sequences. In a later analysis, a clonal expansion index for each public chain was calculated from normalized within-repertoire ranks of inferred template counts. In a later analysis, generation probabilities were computed using a VDJ recombination model fitted to out-of-frame rearrangements, and the results were checked against IGoR. In a later analysis, hypergeometric tests were used to score TCR-TCR, TCR-HLA and TCR-CMV co-occurrence, with a repertoire-size bias correction applied to TCR pairs. False discovery rates were estimated in a later analysis by permuting HLA or CMV assignments 20 times. A later analysis grouped co-occurring TCRs with DBSCAN, adding TCRdist sequence similarity when clustering within HLA-allele-positive subsets. Repertoires with fewer than 30,000 or more than 120,000 public chains, plus five repertoires with anomalous nucleotide sharing, were excluded from co-occurrence clustering. The table comes from immuneACCESS by way of TCRdb, which keeps in-frame sequences with V and J called. Part of the clones is missing from these tables; in studies checked, under half for an unresolved V gene and the rest for unknown reasons. That table is the source of V, J and clone size, and D and trimming were worked out from the DNA. This sample has about 150,000 clones in its table, and about four fifths of those were observed once. The ten most abundant clones make up just under 6.5% of the sample.

Sequences MNHEY (CDR1) and SMNVEV (CDR2) are obtained from the germline V gene (reference sequence). The CDR3 goes from the cysteine to the phenylalanine over 14 residues. The CDR3 DNA has 42 bases and is translated from base 1. Germline trimming amounts to 8 bases on V and 6 bases on J, with 10 as the count of junction bases outside the gene matches. The chain was built from TRBV27 and TRBJ1-2; TRBD1 matches 9 bases in the middle. The TCR originated in a man aged 50 or older in good health and CMV-seropositive. The sequencing sample was made of PBMCs. The nucleotide sequence reads TGTGCCAGCCTTGCCACAGGGGGCGTTAATGGCTACACCTTC. It encodes CASLATGGVNGYTF.